This T cell receptor beta chain came from a study of T cells expressing NK-cell markers. TCRdb reprocessed the 5' RACE reads; each CDR3 protein has one entry and no DNA is given. Recorded here are roughly 280,000 distinct CDR3 sequences; the top ten clones represent 0.39%. Germline V gene data show CDR1 as SNHLY and CDR2 as FYNNEI. The CDR3 consists of 12 residues. The sequencing input was blood T cells: a sorted CD56 or NKG2C T cell subset, CD4+ or CD8+ T cells, or bulk PBMC T cells (not recorded which). The chain couples TRBV2 to TRBJ2-1; the D call from TCRdb, TRBD2, cannot be confirmed without DNA. The source of this sequence is a man between 18 and 29 years old in good health. This CDR3 is CATSRRYNEQFF.